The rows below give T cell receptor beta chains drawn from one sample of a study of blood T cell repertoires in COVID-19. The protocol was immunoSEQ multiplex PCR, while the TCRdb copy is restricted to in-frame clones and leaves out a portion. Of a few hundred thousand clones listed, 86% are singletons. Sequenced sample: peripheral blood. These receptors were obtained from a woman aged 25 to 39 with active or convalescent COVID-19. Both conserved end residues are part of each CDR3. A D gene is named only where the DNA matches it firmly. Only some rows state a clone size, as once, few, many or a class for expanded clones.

CSASLWGEKLFF,TGCAGTGCTAGTCTCTGGGGCGAAAAACTGTTTTTT,12,TRBJ1-4,.,TRBV20-1,.
CATSRDGLGETQHF,TGTGCCACCAGCAGAGATGGATTGGGAGAGACCCAGCATTTT,14,TRBJ1-5,.,TRBV15,.
CASSLRGLGTEAFF,TGTGCCAGCAGCTTAAGGGGGTTAGGCACTGAAGCTTTCTTT,14,TRBJ1-1,once,TRBV7-9,.
CASSQSGRGQNEQFF,TGCGCCAGCAGTCAATCGGGCAGGGGGCAGAATGAGCAGTTCTTC,15,TRBJ2-1,few,TRBV23-1,TRBD1
CASSPSRGGAGEQFF,TGTGCCAGCAGCCCAAGTCGCGGGGGGGCCGGGGAGCAGTTCTTC,15,TRBJ2-1,.,TRBV2,TRBD2
CAWSVPVRASGGYTF,TGTGCCTGGAGTGTACCGGTCAGGGCCAGTGGGGGCTACACCTTC,15,TRBJ1-2,.,TRBV30,.
CASSFGLEAGGPPGYTF,TGTGCCAGCAGCTTTGGCCTCGAGGCAGGGGGCCCCCCTGGCTACACCTTC,17,TRBJ1-2,.,TRBV7-9,TRBD1
CASSGGDEAFF,TGCGCCAGCAGCGGGGGGGATGAGGCTTTCTTT,11,TRBJ1-1,.,TRBV5-1,.
CATSDSLDRGETQYF,TGTGCCACCAGTGATTCCCTAGACAGGGGGGAGACCCAGTACTTC,15,TRBJ2-5,.,TRBV24-1,TRBD1
CASRQGAAYTF,TGTGCCAGCAGACAGGGGGCGGCTTACACCTTC,11,TRBJ1-2,.,TRBV6-4,TRBD1